This TCR beta chain was identified during a study of cytomegalovirus exposure and HLA in healthy donors. For the study at large: Later, an analysis reported that the approximately 120 validation repertoires had used the same platform as the approximately 600 first-cohort repertoires.

Remarks on this clone: What it binds is unknown.

Sequenced by immunoSEQ multiplex PCR; TCRdb stores in-frame clones only, minus some. Of about 100,000 clones in the sample, roughly 88% were seen once. The study's findings and limits: In vitro assays verified that three CMV-associated chains recognized CMV antigens specifically. The study listed approximately 160 cytomegalovirus-associated TCR beta chains.

This TCR derives from a woman aged 18 to 35 in good health and CMV-seronegative. The sequenced sample consisted of PBMCs.

The CDR3 DNA follows: TGTGCCAGCAGGCAAGGGGGCGGATCACCCCTCCACTTT. This sequence encodes CASRQGGGSPLHF. The chain joins TRBV6-6 to TRBJ1-6; 7 positions match TRBD1. The germline V gene has CDR1 MNHNY and CDR2 SVGAGI (reference sequence). V dropped 6 bases and J dropped 10; count of bases not matched to a gene: 6. The CDR3 totals 13 residues.